This TCR beta chain was sequenced for a study of T cells after yellow fever vaccination. At the level of the study: Fractions of low cell number were prepared using SMART-Seq v4 Ultra Low Input. Findings and caveats of the study: The secondary response was weaker but peaked faster, day 5 versus 15. Abundant bulk-derived clonotypes could contaminate FACS-sorted repertoires.

TCRdb recomputed calls from the 5' RACE reads with MiXCR, one row per CDR3 protein. The data contain around 500,000 distinct CDR3 sequences, just over 20% of them singletons. Trimming removed 3 bases at V and 0 bases at J, with 9 bases between. The CDR3 extends over 15 amino acids. CDR1 and CDR2 from the germline V gene are SGHRS and YFSETQ. This clonotype appeared a few times. Its matching antigen is unknown. This clonotype was obtained from a man younger than 35 who received the YFV17D yellow fever vaccine. This specimen was PBMCs, taken approximately 22 days after the first yellow fever vaccination. J is TRBJ1-4 and V is TRBV5-1; TRBD1 might be the D (6 bases). DNA for the CDR3: TGCGCCAGCAGCTCCCGACAGGCAACTAATGAAAAACTGTTTTTT. Translation gives CASSSRQATNEKLFF.